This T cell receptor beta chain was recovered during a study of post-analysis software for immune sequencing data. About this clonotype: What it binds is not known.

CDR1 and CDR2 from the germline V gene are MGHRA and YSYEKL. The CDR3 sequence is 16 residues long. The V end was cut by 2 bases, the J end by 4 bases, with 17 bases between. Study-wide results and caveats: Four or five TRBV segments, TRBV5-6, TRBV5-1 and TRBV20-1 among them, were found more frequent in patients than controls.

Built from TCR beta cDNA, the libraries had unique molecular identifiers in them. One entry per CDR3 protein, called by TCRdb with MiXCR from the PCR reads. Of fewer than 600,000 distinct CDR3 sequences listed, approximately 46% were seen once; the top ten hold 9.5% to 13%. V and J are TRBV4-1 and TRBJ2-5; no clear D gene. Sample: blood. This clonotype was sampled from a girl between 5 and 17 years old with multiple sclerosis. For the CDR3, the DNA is TGCGCCAGCAGCCAAATGTGGCTAACCCGGACAGAGACCCAGTACTTC. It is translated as CASSQMWLTRTETQYF.